This TCR beta chain was profiled in a study of T cells after yellow fever vaccination. Study background: Fractions low in cell number were prepared with SMART-Seq v4 Ultra Low Input.

Points from the study as a whole: Peak timing came faster in the weaker secondary response, day 5 versus 15. CD4 and CD8 compartments shared a small share of clonotypes, likely from convergent recombination.

The TCR cDNA carried a universal primer site and UMIs from 5'RACE template switching. A single record per CDR3 protein comes from TCRdb applying MiXCR to the 5' RACE reads. Of 200,000 to 300,000 distinct CDR3 sequences in the sample, about 3.7% were seen once. The CDR3 covers 15 residues. The germline V gene has CDR1 SGHNT and CDR2 YYREEE (reference sequence). The ends were cut back, 2 bases at V and 0 bases at J, with 11 bases in the middle. As regards this clonotype: Its antigen is still unknown.

The J gene is TRBJ2-5, the V gene TRBV5-4; TRBD2 is a possible D gene (6 bases). This receptor was obtained from a man aged 18 to 35 who received the YFV17D yellow fever vaccine. The source material was PBMCs, sampled 15 days after the yellow fever booster vaccination. The CDR3 reads CASSFGGGNQETQYF. CDR3 bases: TGTGCCAGCAGCTTTGGTGGGGGGAACCAAGAGACCCAGTACTTC.